This TCR beta chain was sequenced during a study of blood T cells in healthy people across ages (dated by TCRdb to about 2015). Concerning the study at large: Template switching captured roughly one uniquely barcoded TCR beta cDNA molecule per two T cells in model experiments. Four age groups were formed from the donors: young (average roughly 16 years), middle-aged (approximately 41), aged (approximately 60) and long-lived (approximately 80). To avoid experimental bias, donors of different ages were distributed randomly across sequencing lanes. Two additional independent replicas of 1 million unique cDNA reads from the same blood draw were analyzed for two donors (one aged 18 to 29 and one aged 80 or older). To track age-related changes in TCR beta repertoire diversity, the study relied on deep sequencing normalized with unique cDNA molecular identifiers. Study-wide findings and limitations: Since profiling was done on bulk unsorted PBMCs, naive and antigen-experienced compartments could not be conclusively compared. A strong correlation was found between observed TCR beta diversity and the percentage of naive T cells measured by flow cytometry. Compared with the aged group, more naive CD4+ T cells, fewer expanded clones and increased TCR diversity were shown by the long-lived group, suggesting age selection. Total diversity estimates from one million sequenced T cells were considered lower bounds and underestimates. Observed TCR beta diversity per million T cells fell roughly linearly with age, and a significant reduction was already apparent by age about 43. Donor CMV infection status was unknown, potentially confounding age-related changes in expanded clonotypes.

Donors were a few dozen systemically healthy Caucasian individuals from Russia aged roughly 6 to 95 years. Ten milliliters of peripheral blood were drawn from each donor into EDTA-treated Vacutainer tubes. Ficoll-Paque density-gradient centrifugation was used to isolate PBMCs, with at least 7 million per sample. Total RNA, at least 5 micrograms per sample, was extracted from PBMCs with Trizol reagent. The percentages of naive CD45RAhigh/CD27high T cells were determined by flow cytometry on a PBMC aliquot from every donor. V sheds 10 bases and J sheds 2 bases, leaving 16 bases between their ends. The germline V gene yields SGHTA for CDR1 and FQGTGA for CDR2. Inclusive of the bounding cysteine and phenylalanine, the CDR3 is 14 residues long. CDR3 DNA only is kept here, 42 bases in frame from base 1. This clonotype showed up just once. Its antigen is not yet known. No base qualities exist here, and no much larger clone lies one base off it. A single read offers scant evidence.

Preparation of the library involved 5' RACE. Sequencing was carried out with an Illumina HiSeq 2500. The second PCR ran for about 7 to 11 cycles and used a J-beta primer mix along with a sample-barcoded 5' primer. A template-switch 5' adaptor carrying 12 random nucleotides introduced a unique molecular identifier onto each TCR beta cDNA molecule. Each sample yielded at least 2.5 million CDR3-containing paired-end reads. All of the RNA was converted into first-strand cDNA using the Mint cDNA synthesis kit, with a TRBC-specific oligonucleotide serving as the primer. Following uracil-DNA glycosylase treatment, a first 18-cycle PCR with universal primers M1SS and BC2_uni_R was performed on all cDNA. The source study handled its data this way. For normalization, 1 million high-quality reads were randomly selected from each sample, with every read carrying a distinct molecular identifier. Instead of being binned into consensus sequences, reads that shared molecular identifiers were thrown out. CDR3 identification, clonotype clustering and error correction used MiTCR with a Q25 quality threshold and the strictest error-elimination algorithm. A nonparametric unseen species model using Euler transformation provided a lower-bound estimate of total TCR beta diversity. TCRdb passed the public sequencing reads through fastp at Q25 and MiXCR, retaining productive beta sequences. Rows with a matching CDR3 protein are joined into one entry that keeps the most common DNA and genes. The V and J calls and clone size are TCRdb's, not the authors'. The sample table shows around 580,000 distinct CDR3 sequences, and around half are seen once. Around 23% of the sample rests with the top ten.

The sequenced sample was blood. The V gene is TRBV7-3 and the J gene is TRBJ2-3, with the D segment possibly TRBD1 or TRBD2, each aligning over 5 bases. This sequence originates from a man older than 75 in good health. The CDR3 protein: CATSGPATTDTQYF. The DNA reads as follows: TGTGCCACATCGGGACCGGCGACCACAGATACGCAGTATTTT. With the rest looked up from the reference TRBV7-3 and TRBJ2-3 genes rather than sequenced, the full variable domain is GAGVSQTPSNKVTEKGKYVELRCDPISGHTALYWYRQSLGQGPEFLIYFQGTGAADDSGLPNDRFFAVRPEGSVSTLKIQRTERGDSAVYLCATSGPATTDTQYFGPGTRLTVL.